The entry that follows covers one T cell receptor beta chain sequence. Its matching antigen is unknown. Treatment was busulfan-fludarabine conditioning, a marrow graft, and cyclophosphamide on days +3 and +4. The repertoire was sequenced with immunoSEQ multiplex PCR; TCRdb's copy has only in-frame clones and lacks some. The sample has some 19,000 clones, around 68% seen once; the top ten hold around 25%. This entry is derived from a study of T cells after posttransplantation cyclophosphamide. Trimming took off 0 bases at V and 4 bases at J, with 22 bases between the two ends. CDR1 and CDR2 (germline): SGHAT, FQNNGV. The CDR3 length is 18 residues. Overall study findings and caveats: Donor CD8+ memory clones often dominated recipient blood repertoires at later times. Skin or GI-infiltrating T cells shared few TRB sequences with blood. Recipient CMV seropositivity and CMV reactivation strongly tracked TRB clonality.

The source was PBMCs, collected after an allogeneic stem cell transplant with post-transplant cyclophosphamide. The clonotype originates from a male patient between 25 and 40 years old who received an allogeneic stem cell transplant from a related donor, was CMV-positive, and had acute GVHD only. Some T cells may have originated in the graft donor. The V and J genes are TRBV11-2 and TRBJ2-7, with D possibly matching TRBD1 (7 bases). CDR3 amino acids: CASSLEVIFGGQLYEQYF. In DNA form, the CDR3 reads TGTGCCAGCAGCTTAGAGGTTATCTTCGGGGGACAGCTTTACGAGCAGTACTTC.